The T cell receptor (beta chain) under discussion was sequenced for a study of neurological immune-mediated disorders. Across the whole study: A relapsing-remitting course was seen in about 90% of the roughly 34 multiple sclerosis patients and a secondary progressive course in 3.

At least ten counts were recorded for this clonotype. V was clipped by 4 bases and J by 2 bases, with 11 bases between them. The germline V gene has CDR1 SQVTM and CDR2 ANQGSEA. The CDR3 is made up of 13 amino acids. The cDNA came from 5'RACE, which used 10-nucleotide random UMIs. MiXCR, run by TCRdb on the 5' RACE reads, gives a single entry per CDR3 protein. The sample consists of 65,000 to 90,000 distinct CDR3 sequences, approximately 5% of them appearing once. Stored at -80 C, 2 million PBMCs were the source of the unsorted libraries. Sequenced input: PBMCs. The clonotype originates from a woman in her twenties or thirties with multiple sclerosis. The chain carries TRBV29-1 and TRBJ2-5, with no clear D. The CDR3 nucleotides are TGCAGCGTTGGAACTCAACAACAAGAGACCCAGTACTTC. Translating it yields CSVGTQQQETQYF.